Ten or more counts support the clone carrying this T cell receptor beta chain. Its specificity is unknown. This sample stems from a study of response to subunit inactivated influenza vaccine. CDR1 SGHRS and CDR2 YFSETQ come from the germline V gene. CDR3 length equals 15 residues. J lost 4 bases, V lost 4 bases, and 6 bases had no gene match. Using its own MiXCR run on the RT-PCR reads, TCRdb lists one record per CDR3 protein. Of 160,000 or so distinct CDR3 sequences in the sample, approximately 10% were seen once. Study-level results: Authors suggested few new T cells are recruited by each seasonal influenza vaccination.

The material sequenced was non-naive T cells sorted from PBMCs, taken about 6 weeks after vaccination. The TCR sequence derives from a man aged 50-60 years who received an inactivated influenza vaccine. The gene calls are TRBV5-1 and TRBJ2-2, with TRBD2 matching over 8 bases. The CDR3 spells CASSESGGVTGELFF. The DNA for the CDR3 is TGCGCCAGCAGCGAAAGCGGGGGAGTCACCGGGGAGCTGTTTTTT.